Each of the 3 T cell receptor beta chains below was sequenced from the same sample in a study of blood T cell repertoires in COVID-19. TCRdb's copy holds only in-frame clones and misses some; the assay was immunoSEQ multiplex PCR. The sample gives around 200,000 clones, about nine tenths of which show up once; around 1.6% is in the top ten. Material: peripheral blood. These receptors were taken from a man between 18 and 35 years old with active or convalescent COVID-19.

J is TRBJ2-7 and V is TRBV7-9; tentative D call: TRBD2 (6 bases). V gave up 6 bases and J gave up 9 bases, with 12 bases separating them. This CDR3 is built from 11 residues. In germline, CDR1 is SEHNR, CDR2 FQNEAQ (reference sequence). DNA of the CDR3: TGTGCCAGCAGTTCCAACGGGAGGCAGTACTTC. Protein sequence: CASSSNGRQYF.

J is TRBJ2-1 and V is TRBV28; TRBD2 matches at 10 bases. The germline V gene has CDR1 MDHEN and CDR2 SYDVKM. J gave up 3 bases and V 4 bases, and 3 bases lay outside the gene matches. This CDR3 region has 15 residues. The CDR3 sequence: CASSSGTSDYNEQFF. The CDR3 bases are TGTGCCAGCAGTTCAGGGACTAGCGACTACAATGAGCAGTTCTTC.

V is TRBV30 and J is TRBJ1-2; D gene unclear. Trimming cost V 3 bases and J 0 bases, with 14 bases left between them. Looked up from germline, CDR1 is GTSNPN and CDR2 is SVGIG (reference sequence). The CDR3 has 15 amino acids. CDR3 DNA sequence: TGTGCCTGGAGCAATACGGGTAACCCTAACTATGGCTACACCTTC. Amino acids: CAWSNTGNPNYGYTF. The full variable domain, rest sourced from reference TRBV30 and TRBJ1-2, is SQTIHQWPATLVQPVGSPLSLECTVEGTSNPNLYWYRQAAGRGLQLLFYSVGIGQISSEVPQNLSASRPQDRQFILSSKKLLLSDSGFYLCAWSNTGNPNYGYTFGSGTRLTVV.